The text below deals with one TCR beta chain. Its antigen is undetermined. V lost 0 bases and J 0 bases, leaving 5 bases between the germline ends. This CDR3 contains 14 residues. Germline V gene data show CDR1 as LNHDA and CDR2 as SQIVND (reference sequence). The data are from a study of T cells in localized non-small cell lung cancer. Findings and caveats of the study: Higher blood T cell density went with longer overall survival.

TCRdb keeps only in-frame clones here, not all; method: immunoSEQ multiplex PCR. This sample has 4,500 to 5,500 clones, with 40% to 55% found just once. The sequence was obtained from a man aged 40-75 years with stage I lung adenocarcinoma. The specimen comprised lung tumor tissue, sampled before any cancer treatment. The chain recombines TRBV19 with TRBJ1-1; D uncertain. CDR3 region: CASSIDWMNTEAFF. Written as DNA, the CDR3 is TGTGCCAGTAGTATAGACTGGATGAACACTGAAGCTTTCTTT.